The 25 T cell receptor beta chains listed next were all sequenced from one sample in a study of neurological immune-mediated disorders. TCRdb re-called the 5' RACE reads with MiXCR, one entry per CDR3 protein. The table has 71,000 or so distinct CDR3 sequences, 4.5% to 6.5% seen once. Sequenced sample: PBMCs. Receptors were obtained from a woman in her 30s with multiple sclerosis.

This clonotype was seen a few times. J is TRBJ2-2 and V is TRBV5-1; the D is unclear. The ends were cut back, 0 bases at V and 3 bases at J, with 9 bases in the middle. The CDR3 has 15 residues. Germline V gene lookup returns CDR1 SGHRS and CDR2 YFSETQ. CDR3 sequence reads: CASSLGAAYTGELFF. The CDR3 nucleotides are TGCGCCAGCAGCTTGGGGGCAGCTTACACCGGGGAGCTGTTTTTT.

This chain links TRBV19 with TRBJ2-3, with D possibly TRBD1 on 5 matching bases. Germline V gives CDR1 LNHDA, CDR2 SQIVND (reference sequence). The CDR3 loop spans 13 amino acids. V shed 2 bases and J shed 5 bases, with 8 bases lying between them. This CDR3 reads CASSIPGRDTQYF. For the CDR3, the DNA is TGTGCCAGTAGTATACCAGGGCGAGATACGCAGTATTTT.

The rearrangement uses TRBV5-1 and TRBJ1-1; the D is unclear. The CDR3 has 14 residues. The ends were cut back, 0 bases at V and 0 bases at J, with 6 bases in the middle. Germline values: CDR1 SGHRS, CDR2 YFSETQ. DNA for the CDR3: TGCGCCAGCAGCTTGGGACATTTGAACACTGAAGCTTTCTTT. This gives the protein CASSLGHLNTEAFF.

This clonotype was observed at least ten times. The V and J genes are TRBV20-1 and TRBJ2-5; D possibly matches TRBD1 or TRBD2 (5 bases each). Germline CDR1 and CDR2: DFQATT and SNEGSKA (reference sequence). The CDR3 is made up of 13 amino acids. Trimming removed 3 bases from V and 1 base from J, with 9 bases in between. In DNA, the CDR3 is TGCAGTGCTAGTAGGGACGGCCAAGAGACCCAGTACTTC. Translation: CSASRDGQETQYF.

This clonotype has only a few counts. The chain uses TRBV20-1 and TRBJ2-3, with 7 bases matching TRBD2. The CDR3 contains 14 residues. CDR1 is DFQATT and CDR2 is SNEGSKA in the germline V gene (reference sequence). The junction had 8 bases not matched to a gene; V was cut back by 3 bases and J by 5 bases. The CDR3 DNA follows: TGCAGTGCTAGTAGTGGGAGGGCCAGAGATACGCAGTATTTT. The encoded protein is CSASSGRARDTQYF.

With respect to this clonotype: A much larger clone lies one base from this, so it may be a read error. This chain connects TRBV20-1 to TRBJ2-7; no firm D call. V lost 3 bases and J lost 5, with 8 bases in between. The CDR3 covers 11 residues. Germline CDR1 DFQATT, CDR2 SNEGSKA (reference sequence). This CDR3 reads CSASLVDEQYF. Here the CDR3 DNA reads TGCAGTGCTAGTCTGGTAGACGAGCAGTACTTC.

With regard to this clonotype: One end of the junction fails to match germline, which may point to a read error. V is TRBV3-1 and J is TRBJ1-1; the match to TRBD1 covers 7 bases. There are 14 residues in the CDR3. Germline CDR1 LGHDT, CDR2 YNNKEL (reference sequence). CDR3 DNA: TGTTCCAGCAGCCAAGTAGGGGGCCAAGGTGAAGCTTTCTTT. Translating gives CSSSQVGGQGEAFF.

This clonotype came up a few times. The chain carries TRBV20-1 and TRBJ2-7; a weak D match, TRBD1 (6 bases). V shed 7 bases and J shed 3 bases, with 16 bases lying between them. Germline V CDR1 and CDR2: DFQATT, SNEGSKA (reference sequence). The CDR3 covers 13 residues. The CDR3 loop is CSDKGKGDYEQYF. CDR3 nucleotides: TGCAGTGATAAAGGAAAGGGGGACTACGAGCAGTACTTC.

This clonotype was observed many times. The DNA is omitted, as the CDR3 cannot be located on it reliably, and the CDR3 follows TCRdb's listing. The V gene is TRBV28, the J gene TRBJ1-1; the table's D gene call, TRBD1, was not cross checked with the DNA. A total of 15 residues make up the CDR3, ends included. Germline loops: CDR1 MDHEN, CDR2 SYDVKM. CDR3 sequence reads: CASSSSTALNTEAFF.

This clonotype was seen many times. The rearrangement links TRBV9 to TRBJ2-1; TRBD1 matches at 9 bases. Trimming at V came to 0 bases and at J to 7 bases, leaving 8 bases not matched to a gene. CDR1 is SGDLS, CDR2 YYNGEE, per germline. CDR3 length equals 16 residues. CDR3 loop: CASSVVGTGNINEQFF. As DNA, the CDR3 is TGTGCCAGCAGCGTAGTGGGGACAGGGAATATTAATGAGCAGTTCTTC. Drawing the rest from reference TRBV9 and TRBJ2-1, the complete variable domain is DSGVTQTPKHLITATGQRVTLRCSPRSGDLSVYWYQQSLDQGLQFLIQYYNGEERAKGNILERFSAQQFPDLHSELNLSSLELGDSALYFCASSVVGTGNINEQFFGPGTRLTVL.

The sample holds a few counts of this clonotype. The genes are TRBV6-1 and TRBJ2-3; the D is unclear. V lost 2 bases and J lost 2, with 8 bases in between. The CDR3 runs 14 residues. Per the germline V gene, CDR1 is MNHNS and CDR2 is SASEGT. CDR3: CASSEQPSTDTQYF. The CDR3 bases are TGTGCCAGCAGTGAACAGCCGTCCACAGATACGCAGTATTTT.

This clonotype has a count of ten or more. The chain joins TRBV6-6 to TRBJ1-1, with 9 positions matching TRBD1. The CDR3 covers 17 residues. J gave up 4 bases and V 5 bases, and 14 bases lay outside the gene matches. In germline, CDR1 is MNHNY, CDR2 SVGAGI (reference sequence). The CDR3 sequence is CASSHVPGQGAGTEAFF. The CDR3 nucleotides are TGTGCCAGCAGTCATGTCCCGGGACAGGGCGCAGGCACTGAAGCTTTCTTT.

This clonotype has a count of ten or more. The chain has TRBV5-1 and TRBJ2-5; TRBD1 matches 8 bases. Germline CDR1 and CDR2: SGHRS and YFSETQ. V shed 0 bases and J 2 bases; nucleotides not matched to a gene: 0. The length of the CDR3 is 14 residues. The CDR3: CASSLGTGQETQYF. In nucleotides, the CDR3 is TGCGCCAGCAGCTTGGGGACAGGGCAAGAGACCCAGTACTTC.

The table lists this clonotype with many counts. This chain joins TRBV5-1 and TRBJ2-2, with D possibly TRBD1 on 6 matching bases. Germline CDR1 SGHRS, CDR2 YFSETQ. V was trimmed by 0 bases and J by 4 bases, leaving 7 bases between them. This CDR3 comprises 14 residues. CDR3 region: CASSLEGVTGELFF. CDR3 coding DNA: TGCGCCAGCAGCTTGGAGGGGGTCACCGGGGAGCTGTTTTTT.

The chain carries TRBV5-5 and TRBJ1-2; 7 bases agree with TRBD1. V dropped 2 bases and J dropped 5; count of bases not matched to a gene: 9. Germline V gene lookup returns CDR1 SGHKS and CDR2 YYEKEE (reference sequence). CDR3 length equals 15 residues. DNA for the CDR3: TGTGCCAGCAGCTTAGGCGGACAGGCGTCTTATGGCTACACCTTC. This translates into CASSLGGQASYGYTF.

This clonotype was detected many times. The chain couples TRBV5-1 to TRBJ2-3; D not resolved. The length of the CDR3 is 12 residues. CDR1 SGHRS and CDR2 YFSETQ come from the germline V gene. V was cut by 4 bases and J by 4 bases, with 7 bases left in between. CDR3 nucleotides: TGCGCCAGCAGCCGAGAGGCAGATACGCAGTATTTT. Translating it yields CASSREADTQYF.

Regarding this clonotype: Since a much larger clone is just one base distant, this may be a read error. The chain links TRBV5-5 to TRBJ2-7, with D perhaps TRBD2 (5 bases). The CDR3 totals 14 residues. CDR1 is SGHKS, CDR2 YYEKEE, per germline (reference sequence). V lost 0 bases and J lost 3, with 10 bases in between. In nucleotides, the CDR3 is TGTGCCAGCAGCTTGGTCGGGAACTACTACGAGCAGTACTTC. Encoded protein: CASSLVGNYYEQYF.

CDR3 in DNA: TGCGCCAGCAGCTTGGGGCCGGGACAGGGGAGCAATCAGCCCCAGCATTTT. Translation: CASSLGPGQGSNQPQHF. This rearrangement joins TRBV5-1 to TRBJ1-5; 10 bases fit TRBD1. V was pared by 0 bases and J by 1 base, with 4 bases of the junction left unmatched. Germline CDR1 is SGHRS and CDR2 is YFSETQ. CDR3 length equals 17 residues.

There are many counts of this clonotype. CDR3 DNA: TGCGCCAGCAGGGGAGGGGGCTCCTACAATGAGCAGTTCTTC. It yields the protein CASRGGGSYNEQFF. The chain links TRBV5-1 to TRBJ2-1, with D perhaps TRBD2 (7 bases). The ends were cut back, 5 bases at V and 0 bases at J, with 9 bases in the middle. This CDR3 spans 14 amino acids. Germline lookup yields CDR1 SGHRS and CDR2 YFSETQ. The variable domain in full, completed from reference TRBV5-1 and TRBJ2-1, reads KAGVTQTPRYLIKTRGQQVTLSCSPISGHRSVSWYQQTPGQGLQFLFEYFSETQRNKGNFPGRFSGRQFSNSRSEMNVSTLELGDSALYLCASRGGGSYNEQFFGPGTRLTVL.

This clonotype was recorded at least ten times. This chain joins TRBV11-2 and TRBJ2-5; 8 bases align to TRBD1. This CDR3 comprises 16 residues. The ends lost 5 bases at V and 4 bases at J; junction bases unmatched: 12. The germline gives CDR1 SGHAT, CDR2 FQNNGV. CDR3 DNA: TGTGCCAGCAGCCCGGGGGCAGGGGGCAGCGGAGAGACCCAGTACTTC. Amino acids: CASSPGAGGSGETQYF.

This clonotype was observed at least ten times. This chain uses TRBV10-3 with TRBJ2-2, with D unclear. Trimming took off 2 bases at V and 2 bases at J, with 6 bases between the two ends. The germline V gene encodes CDR1 ENHRY and CDR2 SYGVKD. The CDR3 totals 14 residues. CDR3 DNA sequence: TGTGCCATCAGTGAGGACTTCAACACCGGGGAGCTGTTTTTT. Translated: CAISEDFNTGELFF.

There are many counts of this clonotype. The chain joins TRBV12-3 or TRBV12-4 to TRBJ1-1; no firm D call. Trimming left V 5 bases short and J 1 base short, with 8 bases between. This CDR3 region has 13 residues. CDR3 amino acids: CASSPVGNTEAFF. For the CDR3, the DNA is TGTGCCAGCAGTCCCGTCGGGAACACTGAAGCTTTCTTT.

This clonotype was detected many times. The V call is TRBV29-1, the J call TRBJ1-2, with no clear D. Germline CDR1 reads SQVTM; CDR2 reads ANQGSEA. V lost 4 bases, J lost 4 bases, and 10 bases lay in between. The CDR3 covers 12 residues. CDR3 region: CSVVMGFYGYTF. The CDR3, as DNA: TGCAGCGTTGTGATGGGATTCTATGGCTACACCTTC.

This clonotype was picked up many times. This chain uses TRBV5-1 with TRBJ2-7, with 7 bases matching TRBD2. The V gene end was trimmed by 4 bases and the J gene end by 6 bases; junction bases not matched to a gene: 16. Germline values: CDR1 SGHRS, CDR2 YFSETQ. The length of the CDR3 is 16 residues. CDR3 DNA: TGCGCCAGCAGCCCAAGACTAGCTTCTCAGCTCGTCGAGCAGTACTTC. Amino acids: CASSPRLASQLVEQYF.

This clonotype was seen ten or more times. V gene TRBV10-3 combines with J gene TRBJ1-1; TRBD1 is a possible D gene (6 bases). Trimming took off 2 bases at V and 7 bases at J, with 17 bases between the two ends. CDR3 length: 15 residues. Germline CDR1 is ENHRY and CDR2 is SYGVKD. Here the CDR3 reads CAISEPNWGRDEAFF. The CDR3 region has the DNA TGTGCCATCAGTGAGCCCAATTGGGGGCGAGATGAAGCTTTCTTT.